This T cell receptor beta chain was sequenced during a study of T cell responses to AZD1222 COVID-19 vaccine. Study-wide background: The study pooled second doses at about 4 or about 12 weeks.

Trimming cost V 3 bases and J 3 bases, with 14 bases left between them. The germline V gene has CDR1 LNHDA and CDR2 SQIVND (reference sequence). The CDR3 is 15 residues long. The repertoire was sequenced with immunoSEQ multiplex PCR; TCRdb's copy has only in-frame clones and lacks some. The table records about 120,000 clones, 85% to 90% of them present only once. Material: peripheral blood, obtained on day 0 of AZD1222 vaccination. The sequence was obtained from an adult in good health. The chain is built from TRBV19 and TRBJ1-1, with a weak D call TRBD1 (6 bases). The CDR3 loop reads CASSIGFTGYTEAFF. In DNA form, the CDR3 reads TGTGCCAGTAGTATTGGGTTCACAGGGTACACTGAAGCTTTCTTT.